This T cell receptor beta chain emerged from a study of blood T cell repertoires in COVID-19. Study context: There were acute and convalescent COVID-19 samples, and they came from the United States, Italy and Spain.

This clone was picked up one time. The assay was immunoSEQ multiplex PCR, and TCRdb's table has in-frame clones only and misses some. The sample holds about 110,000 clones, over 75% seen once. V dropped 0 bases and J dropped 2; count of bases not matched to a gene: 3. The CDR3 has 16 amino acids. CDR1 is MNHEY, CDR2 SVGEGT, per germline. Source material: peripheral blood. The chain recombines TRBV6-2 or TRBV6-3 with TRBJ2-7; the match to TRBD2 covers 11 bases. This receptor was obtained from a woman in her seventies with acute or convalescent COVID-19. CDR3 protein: CASSYSTSGGTYEQYF. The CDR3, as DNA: TGTGCCAGCAGTTACTCTACTAGCGGGGGAACCTACGAGCAGTACTTC.